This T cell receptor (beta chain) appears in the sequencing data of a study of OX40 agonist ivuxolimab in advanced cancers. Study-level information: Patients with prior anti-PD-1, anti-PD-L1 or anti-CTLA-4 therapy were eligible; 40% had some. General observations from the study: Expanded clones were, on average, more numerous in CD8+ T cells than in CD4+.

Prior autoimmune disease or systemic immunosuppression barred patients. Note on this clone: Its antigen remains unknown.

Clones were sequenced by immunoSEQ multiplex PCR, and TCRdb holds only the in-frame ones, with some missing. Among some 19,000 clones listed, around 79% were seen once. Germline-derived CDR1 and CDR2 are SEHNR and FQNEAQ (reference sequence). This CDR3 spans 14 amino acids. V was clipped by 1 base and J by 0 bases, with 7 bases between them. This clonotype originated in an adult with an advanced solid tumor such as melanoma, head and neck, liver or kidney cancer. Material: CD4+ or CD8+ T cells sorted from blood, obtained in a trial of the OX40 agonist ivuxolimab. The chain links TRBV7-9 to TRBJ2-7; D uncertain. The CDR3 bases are TGTGCCAGCAGCTTAGAGCCTACCTCCTACGAGCAGTACTTC. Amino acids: CASSLEPTSYEQYF.